The clone carrying this T cell receptor (beta chain) was seen more than once but under ten times. Its cognate antigen is unknown. PCR was performed using 60 Vbeta and 13 Jbeta primers. Assay used: immunoSEQ multiplex PCR; TCRdb lists only in-frame clones, some missing. Altogether around 200,000 clones are present, 65% to 90% being singletons, with the ten largest covering 1.1% to 1.5%. These data originate in a study of cytomegalovirus exposure and HLA in healthy donors. Findings of the study overall: Three chains tied to CMV proved CMV antigen-specific in vitro. A later analysis appeared to link common viral pathogens to several of the most significant clusters.

Sequencing was performed on PBMCs. This receptor was identified in a girl aged 5 to 17 in good health and CMV-seronegative.

The CDR3 region is CASSVTDYTQYF. CDR3 DNA: TGTGCCAGCAGTGTGACGGACTATACGCAGTATTTT. V and J are TRBV6-1 and TRBJ2-3; D perhaps matches TRBD2 (5 bases). The V gene's germline CDR1 is MNHNS and CDR2 SASEGT. V lost 4 bases to trimming and J lost 7 bases, with 9 bases between them. The CDR3 has 12 residues.